A single sample gave rise to the 4 T cell receptor beta chains below, sequenced in a study of cytomegalovirus exposure and HLA in healthy donors. Assay used: immunoSEQ multiplex PCR; TCRdb lists only in-frame clones, some missing. The profile shows 200,000 or so clones, approximately 80% of them singletons. Sequenced sample: PBMCs. The origin of the receptors is a woman between 25 and 40 years old in good health and CMV-seropositive.

The chain carries TRBV29-1 and TRBJ1-5; D remains unclear. CDR1 and CDR2 from the germline V gene are SQVTM and ANQGSEA. This CDR3 has 13 residues. V dropped 0 bases and J dropped 3 bases, with 6 bases sitting between them. CDR3 sequence reads: CSVEEHPNQPQHF. In DNA, the CDR3 is TGCAGCGTTGAAGAACACCCCAATCAGCCCCAGCATTTT.

In this sample, this clone turned up once. The chain links TRBV29-1 to TRBJ1-4; a weak D match, TRBD1 (5 bases). This CDR3 contains 15 residues. The V end was cut by 7 bases, the J end by 0 bases, with 15 bases between. CDR1 is SQVTM, CDR2 ANQGSEA, per germline. CDR3 protein: CSDRQSCSTNEKLFF. DNA for the CDR3: TGCAGCGACCGACAGTCCTGTTCAACTAATGAAAAACTGTTTTTT.

The J gene is TRBJ2-2, the V gene TRBV2; D not resolved. This CDR3 region has 13 residues. Trimming removed 2 bases from V and 5 bases from J, with 6 bases in between. Germline lookup yields CDR1 SNHLY and CDR2 FYNNEI. In nucleotides, the CDR3 is TGTGCCAGCAGTGAATGGCCTACCGGGGAGCTGTTTTTT. Amino acid sequence: CASSEWPTGELFF.

V usage is TRBV2 and J usage is TRBJ2-1; 11 nucleotides match TRBD2. The CDR3 is 14 residues long. The junction had 4 bases not matched to a gene; V was cut back by 6 bases and J by 6 bases. Germline values: CDR1 SNHLY, CDR2 FYNNEI. CDR3 coding DNA: TGTGCCAGCAGAACGGGACTAGCGGCCAATGAGCAGTTCTTC. It specifies CASRTGLAANEQFF.